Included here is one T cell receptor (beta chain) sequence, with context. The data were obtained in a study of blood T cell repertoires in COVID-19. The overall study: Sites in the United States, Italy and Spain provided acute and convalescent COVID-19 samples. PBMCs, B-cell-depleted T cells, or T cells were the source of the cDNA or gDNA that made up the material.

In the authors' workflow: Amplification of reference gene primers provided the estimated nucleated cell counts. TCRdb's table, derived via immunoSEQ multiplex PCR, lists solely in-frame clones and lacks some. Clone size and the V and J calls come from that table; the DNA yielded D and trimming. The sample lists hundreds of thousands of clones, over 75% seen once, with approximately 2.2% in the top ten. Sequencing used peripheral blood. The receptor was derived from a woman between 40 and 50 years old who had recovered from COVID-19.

The CDR3 nucleotides are TGTGCCAGCAGCCAAGTTGCGGGGGTGACCTACGAGCAGTACTTC. Translated: CASSQVAGVTYEQYF. The J gene is TRBJ2-7, the V gene TRBV3-1 (or the pseudogene TRBV3-2), with 7 bases identical to TRBD2. CDR1 is LGHDT and CDR2 is YNNKEL in the germline V gene (reference sequence). The V gene end was trimmed by 1 base and the J gene end by 2 bases; junction bases not matched to a gene: 5. This CDR3 is built from 15 residues.